This entry is about one TCR beta chain. Antigen unknown. The entry originates in a study of vaccination effects on CD4 cells after COVID-19. ViraFEST expansion of antigen-specific CD4+ T cells with viral peptide pools preceded sequencing. Following culture for approximately 11 days, CD4+ T cells were isolated. None of the vaccinated had previously contracted SARS-CoV-2, and their nucleocapsid antibodies tested negative. TCRdb's table, derived via immunoSEQ multiplex PCR, lists solely in-frame clones and lacks some. The sample contains roughly 41,000 clones, approximately 70% of which appear only once. The clonotype comes from a human donor who received a COVID-19 vaccine. This specimen consisted of CD4+ T cells from PBMCs cultured with HCoV-OC43 spike peptides, obtained before COVID-19 vaccination. Subset described: HCoV-OC43 spike overlapping peptide pool stimulation.

The CDR3 DNA sequence: TGTGCCTGGATCCGACCCGGCCGGGTCAATTCACCCCTCCACTTT. Translated, it gives CAWIRPGRVNSPLHF. V is TRBV30 and J is TRBJ1-6; unclear D gene. The CDR3 sequence is 15 residues long. The germline gives CDR1 GTSNPN, CDR2 SVGIG (reference sequence). V was trimmed by 4 bases and J by 7 bases, leaving 17 bases between them.